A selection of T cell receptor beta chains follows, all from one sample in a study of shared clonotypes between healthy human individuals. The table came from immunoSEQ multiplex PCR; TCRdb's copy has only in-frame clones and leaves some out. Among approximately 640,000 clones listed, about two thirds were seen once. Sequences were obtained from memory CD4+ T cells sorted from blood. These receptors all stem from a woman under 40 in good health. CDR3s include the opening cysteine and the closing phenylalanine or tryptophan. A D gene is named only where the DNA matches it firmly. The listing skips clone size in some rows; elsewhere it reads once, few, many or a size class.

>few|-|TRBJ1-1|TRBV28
TGTGCCAGCCATCTCGGGGGGATGCGAGGCGAAGCTTTCTTT
CASHLGGMRGEAFF
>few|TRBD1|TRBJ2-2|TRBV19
TGTGCCAGTAGTATAGCAGCGGGACAGGGGACCGGGGAGCTGTTTTTT
CASSIAAGQGTGELFF
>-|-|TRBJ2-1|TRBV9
TGTGCCAGCAGCAAACAGGGTTTAGTGTGGGTTTACAATGAGCAGTTCTTC
CASSKQGLVWVYNEQFF
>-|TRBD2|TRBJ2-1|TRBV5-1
TGCGCCAGCAGCTTGGGTCAGCTAGCGGGCTACAATGAGCAGTTCTTC
CASSLGQLAGYNEQFF
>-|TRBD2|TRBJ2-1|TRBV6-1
TGTGCCAGCAGTGAAAGGGGGGGTAATAGCGGGAGAAACAATGAGCAGTTCTTC
CASSERGGNSGRNNEQFF
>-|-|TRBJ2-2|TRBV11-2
TGTGCCAGCAGCTTAGGTATATTTTTGGCGGAGAACACCGGGGAGCTGTTTTTT
CASSLGIFLAENTGELFF
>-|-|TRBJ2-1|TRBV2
TGTGCCAGCCAGAGGGGCGCCGCCCCCTACAATGAGCAGTTCTTC
CASQRGAAPYNEQFF
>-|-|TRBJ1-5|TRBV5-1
TGCGCCAGCAGCTTGGTTGGGGCGACCGGTCAGCCCCAGCATTTT
CASSLVGATGQPQHF
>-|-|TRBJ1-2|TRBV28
TGTGCCAGCAGTCGCGAGGGCTACACCTTC
CASSREGYTF
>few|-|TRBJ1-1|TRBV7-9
TGTGCCAGCAGCCCACCCCGGGCGGTGAACACTGAAGCTTTCTTT
CASSPPRAVNTEAFF
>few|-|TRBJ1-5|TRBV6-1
TGTGCCAGCAGTAGGCCGGGTTGGGATCAGCCCCAGCATTTT
CASSRPGWDQPQHF
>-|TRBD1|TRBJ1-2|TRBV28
TGTGCCAGCAGTCTCCTCCGGACAGGGGTTTCCACCTTC
CASSLLRTGVSTF
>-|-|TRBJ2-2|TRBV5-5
TGTGCCAGCAGCCTTGGTTACGGGGAGCTGTTTTTT
CASSLGYGELFF
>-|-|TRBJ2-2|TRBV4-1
TGCGCCAGCAGCCAAGGCCAGACGGGGAGGTTGTTTTTT
CASSQGQTGRLFF
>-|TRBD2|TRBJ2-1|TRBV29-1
TGCAGCGGTCGGGGACTAGCGGGTTACAATGAGCAGTTCTTC
CSGRGLAGYNEQFF
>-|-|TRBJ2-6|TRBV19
TGTGCCAGTCAGGGGGGAGGCGCTGGGGCCAACGTCCTGACTTTC
CASQGGGAGANVLTF
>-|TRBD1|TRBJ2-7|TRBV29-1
TGCAGCGTCCCGCAGGGACAGGGGGCCTACGAGCAGTACTTC
CSVPQGQGAYEQYF
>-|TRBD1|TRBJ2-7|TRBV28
TGTGCCAGCAGTTCGTCCGGGACAGGGTGGAACGAGCAGTACTTC
CASSSSGTGWNEQYF
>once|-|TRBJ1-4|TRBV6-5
TGTGCCAGCGTCAAGAATGAAAAACTGTTTTTT
CASVKNEKLFF
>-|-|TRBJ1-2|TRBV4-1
TGCGCCAGCAGCCAAGCACCGGACGGCAACTATGGCTACACCTTC
CASSQAPDGNYGYTF
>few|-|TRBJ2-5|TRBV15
TGTGCCACCAGCAGGGGTTTAGGGCAAGAGACCCAGTACTTC
CATSRGLGQETQYF
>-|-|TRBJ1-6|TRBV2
TGTGCCAGCAGTGGTGAGAATAATTCACCCCTCCACTTT
CASSGENNSPLHF
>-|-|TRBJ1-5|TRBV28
TGTGCCAGCAGAGGCCCAGCGAGCAATCAGCCCCAGCATTTT
CASRGPASNQPQHF
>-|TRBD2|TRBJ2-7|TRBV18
TGTGCCAGCTCCGTCGGGGGGATTCGCGAGCAGTACTTC
CASSVGGIREQYF
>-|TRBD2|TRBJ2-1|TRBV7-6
TGTGCCAGCAGCTTAGTAGCGGGGACCGCAAATGAGCAGTTCTTC
CASSLVAGTANEQFF
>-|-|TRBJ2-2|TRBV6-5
TGTGCTTCATTGGGGGCGCAAAGGGAGCTGTTTTTT
CASLGAQRELFF
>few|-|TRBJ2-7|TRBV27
TGTGCCAGCAGTCCCCATAGCGGAGCCCCCTCCGAGCAGTACTTC
CASSPHSGAPSEQYF
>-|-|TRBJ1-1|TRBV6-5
TGTGCCAGCAGACCCATGGACAGATTGAACACTGAAGCTTTCTTT
CASRPMDRLNTEAFF
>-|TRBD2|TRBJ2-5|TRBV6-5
TGTGCCAGCAGGTCATCCGGCGGGAGGGGAGAGACCCAGTACTTC
CASRSSGGRGETQYF
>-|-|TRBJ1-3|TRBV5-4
TGTGCCAGCAGCTCCCAGGCAAGGACAGGAAACACCATATATTTT
CASSSQARTGNTIYF
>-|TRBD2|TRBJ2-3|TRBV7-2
TGTGCCAGCAGCCAGGGACTAGCGGGAGTGTATACGCAGTATTTT
CASSQGLAGVYTQYF
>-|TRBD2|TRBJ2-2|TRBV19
TGTGCCAGCCGGACTAGCGGTAACACCGGGGAGCTGTTTTTT
CASRTSGNTGELFF
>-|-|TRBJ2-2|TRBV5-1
TGCGCCAGCAGCCTACAGGCGGTCACCGGGGAGCTGTTTTTT
CASSLQAVTGELFF
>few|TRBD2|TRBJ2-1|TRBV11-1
TGTGCCAGCAGCCCCCAGGAGGGAGGGCCAAATGAGCAGTTCTTC
CASSPQEGGPNEQFF
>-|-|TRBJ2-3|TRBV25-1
TGTGCCAGCACCTTCAACACAGATACGCAGTATTTT
CASTFNTDTQYF
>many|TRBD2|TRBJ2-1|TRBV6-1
TGTGCCAGCAGTGAAGGCGGGGGCTCCTACAATGAGCAGTTCTTC
CASSEGGGSYNEQFF
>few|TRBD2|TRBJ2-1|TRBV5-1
TGCGCCAGCAGCTTGGATAGCGGGTCGTACAATGAGCAGTTCTTC
CASSLDSGSYNEQFF
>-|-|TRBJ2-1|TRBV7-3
TGTGCCAGCTTACTAAGGAGCGATGAGCAGTTCTTC
CASLLRSDEQFF
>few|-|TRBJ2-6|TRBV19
TGTGCCAGTAGCCCCGGATCTGGGGCCAACGTCCTGACTTTC
CASSPGSGANVLTF
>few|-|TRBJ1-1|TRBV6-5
TGTGCCAGCAGGCAGGGAGTGAACACTGAAGCTTTCTTT
CASRQGVNTEAFF